Following are 23 T cell receptor beta chains from one sample sequenced in a study of shared clonotypes between healthy human individuals. Produced via immunoSEQ multiplex PCR; TCRdb's table is partial and in-frame only. The sample comprises more than 2 million clones, roughly 95% of which are singletons, and 0.13% rests with the top ten. Source material: naive CD4+ T cells sorted from blood. Stated subset: CD45RA+ positively selected. All receptors come from a man between 18 and 29 years old in good health.

The chain has TRBV5-1 and TRBJ2-3, with D tentatively TRBD1 (6 bases). Per germline, CDR1 SGHRS and CDR2 YFSETQ. Between the trimmed V and J ends, which lost 2 bases and 3 bases, there was a span of 7 bases. This CDR3 has 13 residues. This chain's CDR3 is CASSFGQTDTQYF. In DNA form, the CDR3 reads TGCGCCAGCAGCTTCGGACAGACAGATACGCAGTATTTT. Using reference TRBV5-1 and TRBJ2-3 for the parts outside the CDR3, the full variable domain is KAGVTQTPRYLIKTRGQQVTLSCSPISGHRSVSWYQQTPGQGLQFLFEYFSETQRNKGNFPGRFSGRQFSNSRSEMNVSTLELGDSALYLCASSFGQTDTQYFGPGTRLTVL.

This clone has a single count. The V gene is TRBV5-1, the J gene TRBJ1-2; TRBD1 matches 8 bases. The CDR3 spans 14 residues. Germline values: CDR1 SGHRS, CDR2 YFSETQ. Unmatched junction bases numbered 7, after V lost 2 bases and J lost 7 bases. The CDR3 DNA reads TGCGCCAGCAGCTTTGGGACAGGTCGTCTTGGCTACACCTTC. It codes for CASSFGTGRLGYTF.

The rearrangement uses TRBV9 and TRBJ1-1; D gene ambiguous. This CDR3 is 14 amino acids long. CDR1 is SGDLS and CDR2 is YYNGEE in the germline V gene. The V gene lost 0 bases and the J gene lost 1 base, with 7 bases spanning the gap. CDR3 residues: CASSVAGSNTEAFF. Written as DNA, the CDR3 is TGTGCCAGCAGCGTAGCCGGCTCGAACACTGAAGCTTTCTTT.

This chain links TRBV5-1 with TRBJ1-2, with 7 positions matching TRBD1. Unmatched junction bases numbered 6, after V lost 4 bases and J lost 3 bases. Looked up from germline, CDR1 is SGHRS and CDR2 is YFSETQ. This CDR3 comprises 14 residues. CDR3 residues: CASSLGTVDYGYTF. The CDR3, as DNA: TGCGCCAGCAGCCTGGGGACAGTAGACTATGGCTACACCTTC.

V usage is TRBV5-6 and J usage is TRBJ1-1, with D possibly being TRBD1 (6 bases). Trimming shortened V by 4 bases and J by 0 bases, and 13 bases separated the two germline ends. The CDR3 contains 15 residues. Per germline, CDR1 SGHDT and CDR2 YYEEEE. The CDR3 protein is CASSLGQFMNTEAFF. DNA for the CDR3: TGTGCCAGCAGCCTCGGACAGTTCATGAACACTGAAGCTTTCTTT.

This chain connects TRBV9 to TRBJ1-6; D not resolved. The V end lost 0 bases, the J end lost 7 bases, and 11 bases lay between the germline ends. This CDR3 contains 15 residues. The germline V gene has CDR1 SGDLS and CDR2 YYNGEE. The CDR3 is CASSVDLVGNSPLHF. The CDR3 nucleotides read TGTGCCAGCAGCGTAGATTTGGTAGGAAATTCACCCCTCCACTTT. The whole variable domain, remainder taken from reference TRBV9 and TRBJ1-6, is DSGVTQTPKHLITATGQRVTLRCSPRSGDLSVYWYQQSLDQGLQFLIQYYNGEERAKGNILERFSAQQFPDLHSELNLSSLELGDSALYFCASSVDLVGNSPLHFGNGTRLTVT.

This chain connects TRBV6-6 to TRBJ1-5, with unresolved D. CDR3 size: 16 residues. Per the germline V gene, CDR1 is MNHNY and CDR2 is SVGAGI (reference sequence). Trimming shortened V by 4 bases and J by 2 bases, and 15 bases separated the two germline ends. In nucleotides, the CDR3 is TGTGCCAGCAGTTTCTCTCGAGGGCGAGGCAATCAGCCCCAGCATTTT. Protein: CASSFSRGRGNQPQHF.

The rearrangement links TRBV6-1 to TRBJ1-2; weak D call: TRBD1 (5 bases). Trimming stripped 8 bases from V and 4 bases from J, with 11 bases between. CDR3 length: 12 amino acids. The germline V gene encodes CDR1 MNHNS and CDR2 SASEGT. In nucleotides, the CDR3 is TGTGCCAGCCAAACCGGGGCCTATGGCTACACCTTC. It codes for CASQTGAYGYTF.

The chain has TRBV19 and TRBJ1-1; D unresolved. Germline lookup yields CDR1 LNHDA and CDR2 SQIVND (reference sequence). Deletions cut 9 bases from V and 7 bases from J, with 9 bases between. The CDR3 consists of 10 residues. CDR3 amino acids: CASIEYEAFF. The CDR3 region has the DNA TGTGCCAGCATCGAGTATGAAGCTTTCTTT.

As regards this clone: Other DNA sequences of this sample code for an identical CDR3. This chain links TRBV18 with TRBJ1-4; D perhaps matches TRBD1 (6 bases). The germline CDR1 and CDR2 sequences are KGHSH and LQKENI. The CDR3 contains 13 residues. Trimming pared 2 bases from V and 8 bases from J, leaving 9 bases between. CDR3 DNA: TGTGCCAGCTCACCAGGTACAGGGGAAAAACTGTTTTTT. Its protein product is CASSPGTGEKLFF. Supplemented by reference TRBV18 and TRBJ1-4, the full variable domain reads NAGVMQNPRHLVRRRGQEARLRCSPMKGHSHVYWYRQLPEEGLKFMVYLQKENIIDESGMPKERFSAEFPKEGPSILRIQQVVRGDSAAYFCASSPGTGEKLFFGSGTQLSVL.

A word on this clone: Distinct nucleotide sequences in the sample also encode this CDR3. J is TRBJ2-7 and V is TRBV7-9; weak D call: TRBD1 (6 bases). Germline V gives CDR1 SEHNR, CDR2 FQNEAQ (reference sequence). There are 14 residues in the CDR3. V was pared by 5 bases and J by 0 bases, with 11 bases between. CDR3 DNA: TGTGCCAGCAGCCAAGGACAGTCCTCCTACGAGCAGTACTTC. Its translation is CASSQGQSSYEQYF.

Concerning this clone itself: The sample carries other DNA sequences with the same CDR3. V is TRBV10-3 and J is TRBJ1-4; D is perhaps TRBD1 (5 bases). Germline assignment: CDR1 ENHRY and CDR2 SYGVKD. Trimming shortened V by 0 bases and J by 3 bases, and 8 bases separated the two germline ends. This CDR3 has 15 amino acids. The DNA for the CDR3 is TGTGCCATCAGTGAGTCAGGGGTGCCTAATGAAAAACTGTTTTTT. This sequence encodes CAISESGVPNEKLFF.

The chain recombines TRBV11-3 with TRBJ1-2, with TRBD1 identical over 8 bases. Germline loops: CDR1 SGHNT, CDR2 YENEEA. The V gene end was trimmed by 5 bases and the J gene end by 5 bases; junction bases not matched to a gene: 1. This CDR3 is built from 12 residues. The CDR3 bases are TGTGCCAGCAGCCAGGGGGCATATGGCTACACCTTC. Amino acid sequence: CASSQGAYGYTF.

CDR3 sequence reads: CASSQEGRPTGELFF. In nucleotides, the CDR3 is TGCGCCAGCAGCCAAGAGGGCAGGCCTACCGGGGAGCTGTTTTTT. J is TRBJ2-2 and V is TRBV4-3; no reliable D call. This CDR3 region has 15 residues. Trimming took off 0 bases at V and 5 bases at J, with 10 bases between the two ends. Germline V gene sequence: CDR1 LGHNA, CDR2 YSLEER.

This chain joins TRBV5-4 and TRBJ2-6, with TRBD1 matching over 10 bases. The CDR3 extends over 19 amino acids. CDR1 and CDR2 from the germline V gene are SGHNT and YYREEE (reference sequence). The V and J ends lost 0 bases and 4 bases, in that order; junction bases with no gene match: 10. CDR3 nucleotide sequence: TGTGCCAGCAGCTTGGGACAGGGGGCAACCCTTAGGGGGGCCAACGTCCTGACTTTC. It codes for CASSLGQGATLRGANVLTF.

The chain carries TRBV18 and TRBJ1-5; D is uncertain. Trimming pared 6 bases from V and 11 bases from J, leaving 14 bases between. This CDR3 is 12 amino acids long. Germline V gene sequence: CDR1 KGHSH, CDR2 LQKENI. CDR3 DNA sequence: TGTGCCAGCTCCTCCCTTTTAGGAGCCCAGCATTTT. Protein sequence: CASSSLLGAQHF.

The sample holds one count of this clone. The V call is TRBV5-1, the J call TRBJ2-1, with 13 nucleotides matching TRBD2. Germline V gene data show CDR1 as SGHRS and CDR2 as YFSETQ. Germline trimming cut 2 bases from V and 8 bases from J; bases unmatched to any gene: 4. This CDR3 comprises 15 residues. CDR3: CASSLTSGGADEQFF. CDR3 coding DNA: TGCGCCAGCAGCTTAACTAGCGGGGGGGCCGATGAGCAGTTCTTC.

V gene TRBV7-2 combines with J gene TRBJ2-1; 8 bases match TRBD2. The CDR3 is 14 residues long. CDR1 is SGHTA and CDR2 is FQGNSA in the germline V gene. The ends lost 5 bases at V and 2 bases at J; junction bases unmatched: 2. The CDR3 DNA is TGTGCCAGCAGCCCGGGACTAGCCTACAATGAGCAGTTCTTC. Its translation is CASSPGLAYNEQFF. Looking up the rest from reference TRBV7-2 and TRBJ2-1 gives the full variable domain: GAGVSQSPSNKVTEKGKDVELRCDPISGHTALYWYRQSLGQGLEFLIYFQGNSAPDKSGLPSDRFSAERTGGSVSTLTIQRTQQEDSAVYLCASSPGLAYNEQFFGPGTRLTVL.

This chain uses TRBV10-3 with TRBJ1-1, with TRBD1 as a possible D gene (5 bases). The ends were cut back, 5 bases at V and 1 base at J, with 11 bases in the middle. The germline V gene encodes CDR1 ENHRY and CDR2 SYGVKD. The CDR3 contains 14 residues. CDR3 region: CAISSGTENTEAFF. The CDR3 bases are TGTGCCATCAGTTCCGGGACTGAGAACACTGAAGCTTTCTTT.

This clone appeared once. This chain uses TRBV5-4 with TRBJ1-6, with D uncertain. Trimming took 3 bases from V and 2 from J, leaving 12 bases between them. CDR1 is SGHNT, CDR2 YYREEE, per germline (reference sequence). The CDR3 extends over 16 amino acids. The CDR3 reads CASSSRKETYNSPLHF. The CDR3 DNA is TGTGCCAGCAGCTCCAGGAAGGAGACCTATAATTCACCCCTCCACTTT.

This clone was detected once. The V call is TRBV6-5, the J call TRBJ1-1; D is uncertain. The germline V gene encodes CDR1 MNHEY and CDR2 SVGAGI. The CDR3 contains 13 residues. V lost 6 bases to trimming and J lost 1 base, with 9 bases between them. The CDR3 protein is CASSGVKNTEAFF. DNA for the CDR3: TGTGCCAGCAGCGGTGTAAAGAACACTGAAGCTTTCTTT.

V and J are TRBV27 and TRBJ2-1, with 10 bases aligning to TRBD2. CDR1 is MNHEY, CDR2 SMNVEV, per germline (reference sequence). The CDR3 runs 15 residues. With 8 bases clipped from V and 8 bases from J, the junction kept 12 bases outside the gene matches. The CDR3 bases are TGTGCCAGCGGGCGTCCGGGACTAGCGAGGGATGAGCAGTTCTTC. Translation: CASGRPGLARDEQFF.

Comments on this clone: This sample includes further DNA sequences coding for the same CDR3. The chain recombines TRBV6-1 with TRBJ1-2, with D possibly matching TRBD1 (5 bases). The CDR3 loop spans 13 amino acids. Germline CDR1 is MNHNS and CDR2 is SASEGT. V lost 0 bases and J 6 bases, leaving 8 bases between the germline ends. CDR3 DNA sequence: TGTGCCAGCAGTGAAGCTGGGGGGGATGGCTACACCTTC. It yields the protein CASSEAGGDGYTF.